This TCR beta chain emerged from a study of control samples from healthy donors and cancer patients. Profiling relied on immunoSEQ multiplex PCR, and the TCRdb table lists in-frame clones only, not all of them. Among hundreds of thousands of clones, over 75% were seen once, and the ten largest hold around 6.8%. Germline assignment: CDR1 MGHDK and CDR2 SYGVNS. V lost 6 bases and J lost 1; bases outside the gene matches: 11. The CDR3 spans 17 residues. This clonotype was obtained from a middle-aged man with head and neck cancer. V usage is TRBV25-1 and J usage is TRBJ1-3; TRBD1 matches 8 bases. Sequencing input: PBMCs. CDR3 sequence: CASSPPEHRGSGNTIYF. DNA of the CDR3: TGTGCCAGCAGCCCGCCAGAACACAGGGGGTCTGGAAACACCATATATTTT.